These 2 T cell receptor beta chains were sequenced from one sample in a study of regulatory T cells in long-lasting Graves disease. Time point defined: newly diagnosed GD, antithyroid drugs for less than 3 months. Isolated PBMC RNA provided the starting material for the TCR library. For TCR beta, libraries came from iRepertoire HTBI primers and Arm-PCR of CDR3 regions. TCRdb reprocessed the multiplex PCR reads via MiXCR and lists one record per CDR3 protein. The table records fewer than 550,000 distinct CDR3 sequences, over 15% of them present only once. A further study also used this sample, focusing on T cells in Graves' hyperthyroidism and ophthalmopathy.

Here the sequenced sample was peripheral blood mononuclear cells (PBMCs), taken at new diagnosis, from a patient treated with antithyroid drugs. The receptors derive from a woman between 18 and 29 years old with Graves disease.

This clonotype has ten or more counts. The chain recombines TRBV28 with TRBJ2-7, with TRBD2 matching over 7 bases. CDR1 is MDHEN and CDR2 is SYDVKM in the germline V gene. J was trimmed by 3 bases and V by 7 bases; bases with no gene match: 9. The CDR3 sequence is 14 residues long. CDR3 nucleotide sequence: TGTGCCAGCACCCTAGGTACGGGGGGCTACGAGCAGTACTTC. This translates into CASTLGTGGYEQYF.

This clonotype was seen at least ten times. The rearrangement joins TRBV5-5 to TRBJ2-3; D remains unclear. This CDR3 contains 15 residues. The V end lost 2 bases, the J end lost 2 bases, and 12 bases lay between the germline ends. Per the germline V gene, CDR1 is SGHKS and CDR2 is YYEKEE (reference sequence). CDR3 coding DNA: TGTGCCAGCAGCTTTGCCAGCCTAATCACAGATACGCAGTATTTT. Translating it yields CASSFASLITDTQYF. The variable domain in full, with the rest retrieved from reference TRBV5-5 and TRBJ2-3, is DAGVTQSPTHLIKTRGQQVTLRCSPISGHKSVSWYQQVLGQGPQFIFQYYEKEERGRGNFPDRFSARQFPNYSSELNVNALLLGDSALYLCASSFASLITDTQYFGPGTRLTVL.